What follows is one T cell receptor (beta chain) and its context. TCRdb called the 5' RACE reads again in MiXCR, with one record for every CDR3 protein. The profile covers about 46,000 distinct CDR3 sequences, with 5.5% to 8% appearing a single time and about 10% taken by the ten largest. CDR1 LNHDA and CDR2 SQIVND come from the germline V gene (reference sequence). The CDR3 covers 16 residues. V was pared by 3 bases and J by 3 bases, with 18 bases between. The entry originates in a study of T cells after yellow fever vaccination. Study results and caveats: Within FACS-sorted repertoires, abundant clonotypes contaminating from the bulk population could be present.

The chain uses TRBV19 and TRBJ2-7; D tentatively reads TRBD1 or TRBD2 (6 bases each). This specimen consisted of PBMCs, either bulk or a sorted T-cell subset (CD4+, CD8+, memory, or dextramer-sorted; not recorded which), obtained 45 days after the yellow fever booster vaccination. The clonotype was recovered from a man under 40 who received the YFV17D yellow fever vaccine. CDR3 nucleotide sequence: TGTGCCAGTAGTATGGGGGGAGCAGGGGCAAACTACGAGCAGTACTTC. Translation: CASSMGGAGANYEQYF.